The 7 T cell receptor beta chains below come from one sample, sequenced in a study of blood T cell repertoires in COVID-19. Libraries were prepared by immunoSEQ multiplex PCR; TCRdb keeps only in-frame clonotypes and omits some of them. The table has about 200,000 clones, more than 70% seen once. The sample comprised peripheral blood. The receptors were gathered from a man aged 40-49 years with active or convalescent COVID-19.

This clone was seen many times. This chain links TRBV27 with TRBJ1-2, with TRBD1 matching 7 bases. In germline, CDR1 is MNHEY, CDR2 SMNVEV (reference sequence). The V gene end was trimmed by 5 bases and the J gene end by 6 bases; junction bases not matched to a gene: 9. The CDR3 covers 14 residues. CDR3 DNA: TGTGCCAGCAGTCAACAGGGGTGGAGGGATGGCTACACCTTC. Translation gives CASSQQGWRDGYTF.

V and J are TRBV5-1 and TRBJ2-2; D ambiguous. The CDR3 loop spans 13 amino acids. Per germline, CDR1 SGHRS and CDR2 YFSETQ. Trimming cost V 1 base and J 6 bases, with 7 bases left between them. CDR3 bases: TGCGCCAGCAGCTTGCGGGTCCCCGGGGAGCTGTTTTTT. The encoded protein is CASSLRVPGELFF. The whole variable domain, filled in from reference TRBV5-1 and TRBJ2-2, reads KAGVTQTPRYLIKTRGQQVTLSCSPISGHRSVSWYQQTPGQGLQFLFEYFSETQRNKGNFPGRFSGRQFSNSRSEMNVSTLELGDSALYLCASSLRVPGELFFGEGSRLTVL.

The chain is built from TRBV10-3 and TRBJ1-3; a possible D gene is TRBD1 (6 bases). V was clipped by 2 bases and J by 2 bases, with 10 bases between them. The CDR3 is made up of 15 amino acids. The V gene's germline CDR1 is ENHRY and CDR2 SYGVKD. For the CDR3, the DNA is TGTGCCATCAGTGAGACCAGGGGCCCTGGAAACACCATATATTTT. Residues: CAISETRGPGNTIYF.

The J gene is TRBJ1-1, the V gene TRBV5-8; no definite D call. Trimming cost V 6 bases and J 4 bases, with 16 bases left between them. The CDR3 spans 14 residues. CDR1 is SGHTS and CDR2 is YDEGEE in the germline V gene. This chain's CDR3 is CASTRRRAGTEAFF. The CDR3 coding sequence is TGTGCCAGCACCCGCCGGAGGGCGGGCACTGAAGCTTTCTTT. Complete variable domain (other parts from reference TRBV5-8 and TRBJ1-1): EAGVTQSPTHLIKTRGQQATLRCSPISGHTSVYWYQQALGLGLQFLLWYDEGEERNRGNFPPRFSGRQFPNYSSELNVNALELEDSALYLCASTRRRAGTEAFFGQGTRLTVV.

V is TRBV7-2 and J is TRBJ2-3, with 12 positions matching TRBD2. Germline V gives CDR1 SGHTA, CDR2 FQGNSA. The J segment lost 0 bases and the V segment lost 4 bases, leaving 5 bases of the junction unmatched. The CDR3 runs to 17 residues. This CDR3 is CASSWRTSGTSTDTQYF. DNA of the CDR3: TGTGCCAGCAGCTGGAGGACTAGCGGGACTAGCACAGATACGCAGTATTTT.

This clone was detected only once. The chain carries TRBV21-1 and TRBJ1-5; the table names TRBD1, a call not compared with the DNA. TRBV21-1 is a documented pseudogene. The CDR3 is made up of 15 amino acids. This CDR3 is CASSKGLGANQPQHF. The CDR3 DNA reads as TGTGCCAGCAGCAAAGGTCTGGGGGCGAATCAGCCCCAGCATTTT.

The chain has TRBV19 and TRBJ2-3; tentative D call: TRBD1 (5 bases). Between the trimmed V and J ends, which lost 8 bases and 0 bases, there was a span of 15 bases. The CDR3 is 15 residues long. The germline V gene has CDR1 LNHDA and CDR2 SQIVND (reference sequence). The CDR3 DNA follows: TGTGCCAGTGGAACGAACAGGCTCAGCACAGATACGCAGTATTTT. This sequence encodes CASGTNRLSTDTQYF. The whole variable domain, filled in from reference TRBV19 and TRBJ2-3, reads DGGITQSPKYLFRKEGQNVTLSCEQNLNHDAMYWYRQDPGQGLRLIYYSQIVNDFQKGDIAEGYSVSREKKESFPLTVTSAQKNPTAFYLCASGTNRLSTDTQYFGPGTRLTVL.